The source of this TCR beta chain is a study of metastatic and nonmetastatic thyroid tumors. Overall study context: Peripheral blood and tumor or nodule samples from malignant and benign thyroid patients were compared. Study results and caveats: Compared with benign nodules, malignant thyroid tumors were reported to have significantly higher TCR beta diversity in both blood and tumor.

Methods used by the authors: It was from CDR3 differences across clinicopathological groups that a distant-metastasis classifier for papillary thyroid cancer was built. Using MiXCR, TCRdb reanalyzed the PCR reads. The V and J calls and clone size come from TCRdb's table, not from the authors' own analysis. The table lists around 2,000 clones, approximately 25% of them singletons. The CDR3 is made up of 15 amino acids. Germline-derived CDR1 and CDR2 are SGDLS and YYNGEE. V was clipped by 0 bases and J by 6 bases, with 15 bases between them. On this clone: Its antigen is not identified.

Ahead of thyroid surgery, no patient had received treatment of any kind. Sequencing was done on a sample of adjacent normal tissue. V usage is TRBV9 and J usage is TRBJ1-2; D unclear. This receptor was identified in a male donor with papillary thyroid cancer or a benign thyroid nodule (not recorded which). Some clones in this sample may be carry-over from other donors' samples. For the CDR3, the DNA is TGTGCCAGCAGCGTAGGCAACCCAGGACGAGATGGCTACACCTTC. The encoded protein is CASSVGNPGRDGYTF.